A single sample gave rise to the 23 T cell receptor beta chains below, sequenced in a study of cytomegalovirus exposure and HLA in healthy donors. The PCR contained 60 Vbeta and 13 Jbeta primers. Generated by immunoSEQ multiplex PCR, the TCRdb table keeps only in-frame clones and is missing some. The sample records around 130,000 clones, over 70% being singletons. Sample: PBMCs. The receptors derive from a woman aged 40 to 50 in good health and CMV-seronegative.

This sequence joins TRBV7-2 and TRBJ2-2, with TRBD2 matching over 7 bases. Trimming cost V 1 base and J 6 bases; bases outside gene matches: 5. Germline CDR1 SGHTA, CDR2 FQGNSA. This CDR3 comprises 15 residues. For the CDR3, the DNA is TGTGCCAGCAGCTTAGGGACCCGGGGGGCCGGGGAGCTGTTTTTT. Its translation is CASSLGTRGAGELFF.

The V gene is TRBV5-1, the J gene TRBJ2-5; no reliable D call. Trimming removed 4 bases from V and 0 bases from J, with 13 bases in between. In germline, CDR1 is SGHRS, CDR2 YFSETQ. The CDR3 extends over 15 amino acids. As DNA, the CDR3 is TGCGCCAGCAGCCCCGCCCCAGGTAACCAAGAGACCCAGTACTTC. Translated, it gives CASSPAPGNQETQYF. The variable domain in full, with the rest retrieved from reference TRBV5-1 and TRBJ2-5, is KAGVTQTPRYLIKTRGQQVTLSCSPISGHRSVSWYQQTPGQGLQFLFEYFSETQRNKGNFPGRFSGRQFSNSRSEMNVSTLELGDSALYLCASSPAPGNQETQYFGPGTRLLVL.

The rearrangement uses TRBV5-1 and TRBJ2-5; D may be TRBD1 (6 bases). In germline, CDR1 is SGHRS, CDR2 YFSETQ. There are 14 residues in the CDR3. Trimming removed 4 bases from V and 4 bases from J, with 14 bases in between. DNA for the CDR3: TGCGCCAGCAGCCCGGGACACGCGGGAGAGACCCAGTACTTC. The encoded protein is CASSPGHAGETQYF.

This clone appeared a single time. The chain combines TRBV28 with TRBJ2-4, with a tentative D call TRBD1 (5 bases). Germline loops: CDR1 MDHEN, CDR2 SYDVKM. The CDR3 sequence is 13 residues long. V gave up 7 bases and J gave up 9 bases, with 16 bases separating them. CDR3 loop: CASNYGQLSIQYF. CDR3 DNA: TGTGCCAGCAACTACGGACAATTAAGCATTCAGTACTTC.

V usage is TRBV7-2 and J usage is TRBJ2-5; the match to TRBD2 covers 9 bases. The tail of the sequence fits TRBJ2-7 better, so the J call may be wrong. The length of the CDR3 is 14 residues. Looked up from germline, CDR1 is SGHTA and CDR2 is FQGNSA. The CDR3 is CASSSAGGLNEQYF. In DNA form, the CDR3 reads TGTGCCAGCAGCTCAGCGGGAGGTCTCAACGAGCAGTACTTC.

V gene TRBV29-1 combines with J gene TRBJ1-2, with D perhaps TRBD1 (5 bases). This CDR3 has 15 amino acids. With 0 bases removed from V and 0 bases from J, the gap between germline ends came to 11 bases. CDR1 and CDR2 from the germline V gene are SQVTM and ANQGSEA. The CDR3 here is CSVEDQTDSNYGYTF. Here the CDR3 DNA reads TGCAGCGTTGAAGATCAGACAGACTCTAACTATGGCTACACCTTC.

The chain joins TRBV2 to TRBJ1-2, with 10 bases identical to TRBD1. Looked up from germline, CDR1 is SNHLY and CDR2 is FYNNEI. The CDR3 is made up of 14 amino acids. Losses at the gene ends were 1 base for V and 5 bases for J; bases not matched to a gene: 1. CDR3 protein: CASSEVGQGYGYTF. CDR3 coding DNA: TGTGCCAGCAGTGAAGTGGGACAGGGGTATGGCTACACCTTC. Variable domain in full (rest from reference TRBV2 and TRBJ1-2): EPEVTQTPSHQVTQMGQEVILRCVPISNHLYFYWYRQILGQKVEFLVSFYNNEISEKSEIFDDQFSVERPDGSNFTLKIRSTKLEDSAMYFCASSEVGQGYGYTFGSGTRLTVV.

CDR3 protein: CASSEGESNQPQHF. The CDR3, as DNA: TGTGCCAGCAGTGAGGGGGAAAGCAATCAGCCCCAGCATTTT. V is TRBV6-5 and J is TRBJ1-5; TRBD1 is a possible D gene (6 bases). Deletions cut 5 bases from V and 1 base from J, with 9 bases between. Per germline, CDR1 MNHEY and CDR2 SVGAGI. The CDR3 loop spans 14 amino acids.

This chain uses TRBV5-8 with TRBJ2-5, with D perhaps TRBD2 (5 bases). This CDR3 has 14 amino acids. Trimming left V 3 bases short and J 5 bases short, with 14 bases between. Germline V gene lookup returns CDR1 SGHTS and CDR2 YDEGEE. The DNA of the CDR3 is TGTGCCAGCAGCTCCGGGGAATCTAGGGAGACCCAGTACTTC. Translation: CASSSGESRETQYF.

The chain has TRBV21-1 and TRBJ2-2; the D call of TRBD2 is as the table states it, not checked on the DNA. TRBV21-1 is assigned pseudogene status. This CDR3 spans 14 amino acids. The CDR3 DNA is TGTGCCAGCAGCTATCCCCCCTTCGCCGGGGAGCTGTTTTTT. Protein: CASSYPPFAGELFF.

The chain couples TRBV9 to TRBJ1-6; 8 bases align to TRBD1. The CDR3 has 15 amino acids. Trimming cost V 1 base and J 7 bases; bases outside gene matches: 4. Germline CDR1 is SGDLS and CDR2 is YYNGEE. The CDR3 DNA sequence: TGTGCCAGCAGCGTATCGGGACAGGCCAATTCACCCCTCCACTTT. This gives the protein CASSVSGQANSPLHF.

This clone was observed a handful of times. The V and J genes are TRBV5-1 and TRBJ2-5; 8 nucleotides match TRBD2. This CDR3 has 13 residues. CDR1 is SGHRS, CDR2 YFSETQ, per germline. J lost 2 bases, V lost 7 bases, and 4 bases had no gene match. The CDR3 is CASGLAGQETQYF. The CDR3 DNA reads TGCGCCAGCGGGCTAGCGGGTCAAGAGACCCAGTACTTC.

The rearrangement joins TRBV11-2 to TRBJ1-6; 7 bases are a match to TRBD1. The germline V gene has CDR1 SGHAT and CDR2 FQNNGV. This CDR3 contains 15 residues. Germline trimming cut 5 bases from V and 8 bases from J; bases unmatched to any gene: 9. The CDR3 reads CASSVTDRTHSPLHF. CDR3 DNA: TGTGCCAGCAGCGTAACGGACAGGACCCATTCACCCCTCCACTTT.

The J gene is TRBJ2-3, the V gene TRBV9; D may be TRBD2 (6 bases). Germline V CDR1 and CDR2: SGDLS, YYNGEE. Trimming left V 2 bases short and J 4 bases short, with 14 bases between. CDR3 length: 15 residues. CDR3 loop: CASSVLFGEADTQYF. CDR3 nucleotide sequence: TGTGCCAGCAGCGTGTTATTTGGGGAGGCAGATACGCAGTATTTT.

The chain combines TRBV2 with TRBJ1-1, with 9 bases lining up with TRBD1. Germline CDR1 is SNHLY and CDR2 is FYNNEI. The J segment lost 3 bases and the V segment lost 4 bases, leaving 6 bases of the junction unmatched. The length of the CDR3 is 15 residues. The CDR3 loop reads CASSAGQGYDTEAFF. The CDR3 region has the DNA TGTGCCAGCAGTGCTGGACAGGGGTACGACACTGAAGCTTTCTTT.

The chain recombines TRBV6-1 with TRBJ2-7; TRBD2 might be the D (5 bases). The CDR3 contains 13 residues. Germline V lookup: CDR1 MNHNS, CDR2 SASEGT. Trimming pared 3 bases from V and 5 bases from J, leaving 11 bases between. In DNA, the CDR3 is TGTGCCAGCAGTGAGAGGGTGGTCCACGAGCAGTACTTC. Protein product: CASSERVVHEQYF.

The chain has TRBV5-1 and TRBJ2-1; 12 bases are shared with TRBD2. This CDR3 has 17 amino acids. Germline-derived CDR1 and CDR2 are SGHRS and YFSETQ. The V gene end was trimmed by 4 bases and the J gene end by 6 bases; junction bases not matched to a gene: 11. CDR3 amino acids: CASSTRTSGNRANEQFF. The CDR3 nucleotides read TGCGCCAGCAGCACCCGGACTAGCGGGAACCGGGCCAATGAGCAGTTCTTC.

The gene calls are TRBV7-9 and TRBJ2-3; D uncertain. Per germline, CDR1 SEHNR and CDR2 FQNEAQ (reference sequence). The CDR3 contains 15 residues. Between the trimmed V and J ends, which lost 4 bases and 0 bases, there was a span of 11 bases. CDR3 in amino acids: CASSSYSSSTDTQYF. In DNA form, the CDR3 reads TGTGCCAGCAGCTCGTACTCCTCTAGCACAGATACGCAGTATTTT.

This chain links TRBV29-1 with TRBJ2-7; TRBD2 agrees at 9 bases. Germline CDR1 is SQVTM and CDR2 is ANQGSEA. The CDR3 is 13 amino acids. Losses at the gene ends were 5 bases for V and 1 base for J; bases not matched to a gene: 3. CDR3 residues: CSVLLAGSYEQYF. The CDR3 region has the DNA TGCAGCGTTCTCCTAGCGGGGTCCTACGAGCAGTACTTC.

DNA for the CDR3: TGCGCCACCTTCAGACAGGGATGTCACAATGAGCAGTTCTTC. This gives the protein CATFRQGCHNEQFF. This chain joins TRBV23-1 and TRBJ2-1; 7 positions match TRBD1. TRBV23-1 is an open reading frame whose function is uncertain. V dropped 10 bases and J dropped 5; count of bases not matched to a gene: 11. The CDR3 runs 14 residues.

DNA of the CDR3: TGTGCCTGGAGTGTACGGGAAACTGGGGCCAACGTCCTGACTTTC. This translates into CAWSVRETGANVLTF. The rearrangement uses TRBV30 and TRBJ2-6; a weak D match, TRBD2 (5 bases). Per the germline V gene, CDR1 is GTSNPN and CDR2 is SVGIG (reference sequence). Deletions cut 0 bases from V and 2 bases from J, with 8 bases between. The CDR3 is 15 amino acids.

The sample holds a few counts of this clone. V and J are TRBV5-1 and TRBJ1-2; 8 nucleotides match TRBD1. The CDR3 is 13 residues long. With V trimmed by 3 bases and J by 6 bases, 4 bases remained unmatched. Looked up from germline, CDR1 is SGHRS and CDR2 is YFSETQ. CDR3 protein: CASSSQGADGYTF. The CDR3 coding sequence is TGCGCCAGCAGCTCCCAGGGGGCCGATGGCTACACCTTC.

The genes are TRBV27 and TRBJ2-7; D is unclear. CDR1 is MNHEY and CDR2 is SMNVEV in the germline V gene (reference sequence). The V gene lost 5 bases and the J gene lost 2 bases, with 13 bases spanning the gap. CDR3 size: 14 residues. The CDR3 here is CASSPRRGPYEQYF. The CDR3 DNA reads as TGTGCCAGCAGTCCAAGGAGAGGCCCCTACGAGCAGTACTTC.